This T cell receptor (beta chain) was captured by sequencing in a study of blood T cell repertoires in COVID-19. For the study at large: COVID-19 samples, acute and convalescent, were from the United States, Italy and Spain. The cDNA or gDNA used as material had been derived from T cells, B-cell-depleted T cells, or PBMCs.

This clone was found once. Per the original data handling: Amplifying reference gene primers gave estimates of nucleated cell counts. TCRdb's copy holds only in-frame clones and misses some; the assay was immunoSEQ multiplex PCR. Clonal size and the V and J genes are those of that table, whereas D and trimming came from the DNA. The sample includes 99,000 or so clones, roughly 79% of them seen just once. The TCR was taken from a woman aged 70 to 79 with acute or convalescent COVID-19. The sample taken for sequencing was peripheral blood.

CDR3 sequence (DNA): TGTGCCAGCAGCTTACCCTGGACAGAGGATAACGGCTACACCTTC. Its translation: CASSLPWTEDNGYTF. The chain uses TRBV7-9 and TRBJ1-2; weak D call: TRBD1 (6 bases). This CDR3 is built from 15 residues. Germline V CDR1 and CDR2: SEHNR, FQNEAQ (reference sequence). The V end lost 2 bases, the J end lost 8 bases, and 18 bases lay between the germline ends.